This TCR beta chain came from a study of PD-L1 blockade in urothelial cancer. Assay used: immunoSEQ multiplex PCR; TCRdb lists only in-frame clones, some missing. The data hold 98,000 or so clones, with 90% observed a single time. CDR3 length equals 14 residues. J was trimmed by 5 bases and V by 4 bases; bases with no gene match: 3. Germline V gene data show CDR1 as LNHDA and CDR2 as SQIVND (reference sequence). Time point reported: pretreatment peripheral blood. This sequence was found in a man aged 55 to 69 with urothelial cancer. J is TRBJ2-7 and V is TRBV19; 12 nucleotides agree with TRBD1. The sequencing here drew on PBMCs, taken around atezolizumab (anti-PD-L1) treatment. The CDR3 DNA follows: TGTGCCAGTAGTAGGGACAGGGGGCGCAACGAGCAGTACTTC. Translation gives CASSRDRGRNEQYF.